The clone carrying this T cell receptor beta chain showed up just once. Its matching antigen is unknown. The data were taken from a study of vaccination and CD4 T cells after COVID-19. About the study: Taking of post-vaccine samples occurred a median approximately 76 days after dose two (range 14 to 241). Stimulation of the cells used overlapping spike peptide pools from SARS-CoV-2 and from the common cold coronaviruses HCoV-NL63, HCoV-OC43 and HCoV-229E.

Treatment specified: roughly 11-day PBMC culture with coronavirus spike peptide pools or control peptides (ViraFEST assay). ViraFEST grew antigen-specific T cells using peptide pools, then sequenced TCRs. Days 3 and 7 saw half the medium replaced with fresh IL-2 medium. Cultured CD4+ T cell DNA was sequenced using the Oncomine TCR Beta short-read assay. TCRdb analysed the PCR reads with MiXCR anew, one entry per CDR3 protein. The sample lists 12,000 to 15,000 distinct CDR3 sequences, about 32% occurring once. Losses at the gene ends were 1 base for V and 0 bases for J; bases not matched to a gene: 7. The CDR3 has 17 amino acids. CDR1 is KGHSH, CDR2 LQKENI, per germline.

Sequenced input: cultured CD4+ T cells from blood. The rearrangement uses TRBV18 and TRBJ2-7, with 9 bases that match TRBD2. This sequence was found in a human donor with COVID-19. The CDR3 sequence is CASSPLYGTSSSYEQYF. In DNA, the CDR3 is TGTGCCAGCTCACCACTCTACGGGACTAGCAGCTCCTACGAGCAGTACTTC.